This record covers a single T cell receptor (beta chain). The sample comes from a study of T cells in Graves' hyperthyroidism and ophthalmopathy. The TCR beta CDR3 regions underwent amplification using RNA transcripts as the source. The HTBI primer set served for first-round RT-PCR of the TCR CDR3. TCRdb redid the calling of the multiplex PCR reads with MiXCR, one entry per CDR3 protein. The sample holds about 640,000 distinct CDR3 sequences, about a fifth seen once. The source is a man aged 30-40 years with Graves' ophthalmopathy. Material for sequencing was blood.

The CDR3 loop reads CASCSRVGTNVLTF. The CDR3 bases are TGTGCCAGCTGCTCCCGGGTCGGAACCAACGTCCTGACTTTC. The V gene is TRBV28, the J gene TRBJ2-6; D ambiguous. Trimming removed 8 bases from V and 8 bases from J, with 16 bases in between. CDR3 size: 14 residues. The V gene's germline CDR1 is MDHEN and CDR2 SYDVKM.